This is a list of T cell receptor beta chains from one sample in a study of OX40 agonist ivuxolimab in advanced cancers. The repertoire was sequenced with immunoSEQ multiplex PCR; TCRdb's copy has only in-frame clones and lacks some. This sample yields about 90,000 clones, of which approximately 91% are seen a single time; under 0.35% belongs to the top ten. Here the sequenced sample was CD4+ or CD8+ T cells sorted from blood, taken in a trial of the OX40 agonist ivuxolimab. The receptors were sampled from an adult with an advanced solid tumor such as melanoma, head and neck, liver or kidney cancer. Both conserved end residues are part of each CDR3. D genes are given only for firm matches. Some rows mark clone size as missing; the rest say once, few, many or name a class of expanded clone.

clone size: -
V gene: TRBV28
D gene: -
CDR3 length: 16
J gene: TRBJ2-3
CDR3 protein: CASSLLVQGRPDTQYF
CDR3 DNA: TGTGCCAGCAGTCTTCTCGTGCAGGGACGGCCAGATACGCAGTATTTT

clone size: -
V gene: TRBV11-1
D gene: -
CDR3 length: 15
J gene: TRBJ1-4
CDR3 protein: CASSFSEGRNEKLFF
CDR3 DNA: TGTGCCAGCAGCTTCTCGGAAGGCCGTAATGAAAAACTGTTTTTT

clone size: once
V gene: TRBV21-1
D gene: -
CDR3 length: 15
J gene: TRBJ1-1
CDR3 protein: CASSKGGQGVVEAFF
CDR3 DNA: TGTGCCAGCAGCAAGGGTGGACAGGGGGTTGTTGAAGCTTTCTTT

clone size: -
V gene: TRBV7-2
D gene: TRBD1
CDR3 length: 14
J gene: TRBJ1-1
CDR3 protein: CASSFGDRVTEAFF
CDR3 DNA: TGTGCCAGCAGCTTTGGGGACAGGGTCACTGAAGCTTTCTTT

clone size: -
V gene: TRBV18
D gene: -
CDR3 length: 13
J gene: TRBJ2-3
CDR3 protein: CASSTDLTDTQYF
CDR3 DNA: TGTGCCAGCTCAACGGACCTCACAGATACGCAGTATTTT

clone size: -
V gene: TRBV15
D gene: TRBD1
CDR3 length: 15
J gene: TRBJ1-4
CDR3 protein: CATSRDGQTGEKLFF
CDR3 DNA: TGTGCCACCAGCAGAGATGGGCAGACAGGGGAAAAACTGTTTTTT

clone size: -
V gene: TRBV11-2
D gene: -
CDR3 length: 15
J gene: TRBJ2-7
CDR3 protein: CASSLTERMTYEQYF
CDR3 DNA: TGTGCCAGCAGCCTGACAGAACGAATGACCTACGAGCAGTACTTC

clone size: -
V gene: TRBV7-3
D gene: TRBD2
CDR3 length: 17
J gene: TRBJ2-3
CDR3 protein: CASSRFGIAGPSDTQYF
CDR3 DNA: TGTGCCAGCAGCCGGTTCGGTATAGCGGGACCCTCAGATACGCAGTATTTT

clone size: once
V gene: TRBV27
D gene: TRBD1
CDR3 length: 15
J gene: TRBJ2-2
CDR3 protein: CASSTGQGNTGELFF
CDR3 DNA: TGTGCCAGCAGTACGGGACAGGGGAACACCGGGGAGCTGTTTTTT

clone size: -
V gene: TRBV4-1
D gene: TRBD2
CDR3 length: 18
J gene: TRBJ2-2
CDR3 protein: CASSQAIGRSGGTGELFF
CDR3 DNA: TGCGCCAGCAGCCAAGCCATCGGTCGGAGCGGGGGCACCGGGGAGCTGTTTTTT

clone size: -
V gene: TRBV5-6
D gene: TRBD1
CDR3 length: 18
J gene: TRBJ2-4
CDR3 protein: CASSLRAQGGLAKNIQYF
CDR3 DNA: TGTGCCAGCAGCCTACGCGCACAGGGGGGACTAGCCAAAAACATTCAGTACTTC

clone size: -
V gene: TRBV7-2
D gene: TRBD1
CDR3 length: 13
J gene: TRBJ2-7
CDR3 protein: CASSRTQGGGQYF
CDR3 DNA: TGTGCCAGCAGCCGGACACAGGGGGGAGGGCAGTACTTC

clone size: -
V gene: TRBV28
D gene: -
CDR3 length: 17
J gene: TRBJ2-2
CDR3 protein: CASSLSLQRGPTGELFF
CDR3 DNA: TGTGCCAGCAGTTTAAGCCTACAAAGGGGACCCACCGGGGAGCTGTTTTTT

clone size: few
V gene: TRBV5-1
D gene: TRBD1
CDR3 length: 13
J gene: TRBJ2-7
CDR3 protein: CASSLDRAYEQYF
CDR3 DNA: TGCGCCAGCAGCCTGGACAGGGCCTACGAGCAGTACTTC

clone size: -
V gene: TRBV28
D gene: TRBD2
CDR3 length: 16
J gene: TRBJ2-3
CDR3 protein: CASRDGTSGSTDTQYF
CDR3 DNA: TGTGCCAGCAGGGACGGGACTAGCGGGAGCACAGATACGCAGTATTTT

clone size: -
V gene: TRBV7-5
D gene: -
CDR3 length: 13
J gene: TRBJ1-5
CDR3 protein: CARSTQGQRPQHF
CDR3 DNA: TGTGCCAGAAGCACGCAGGGTCAGCGGCCCCAGCATTTT

clone size: -
V gene: TRBV18
D gene: -
CDR3 length: 12
J gene: TRBJ1-4
CDR3 protein: CASSPPGEKLFF
CDR3 DNA: TGTGCCAGCTCACCGCCAGGAGAAAAACTGTTTTTT

clone size: -
V gene: TRBV11-3
D gene: TRBD1
CDR3 length: 15
J gene: TRBJ2-5
CDR3 protein: CASSFDRAYQETQYF
CDR3 DNA: TGTGCCAGCAGTTTTGACAGGGCGTACCAAGAGACCCAGTACTTC

clone size: -
V gene: TRBV6-5
D gene: -
CDR3 length: 12
J gene: TRBJ2-3
CDR3 protein: CASRNEADTQYF
CDR3 DNA: TGTGCCAGCCGGAACGAGGCAGATACGCAGTATTTT

clone size: -
V gene: TRBV19
D gene: TRBD2
CDR3 length: 18
J gene: TRBJ2-7
CDR3 protein: CASSKYFSGTSGTYEQYF
CDR3 DNA: TGTGCCAGTAGTAAGTACTTTTCCGGGACTAGCGGGACCTACGAGCAGTACTTC

clone size: -
V gene: TRBV5-4
D gene: -
CDR3 length: 14
J gene: TRBJ2-1
CDR3 protein: CASSLDSGYNEQFF
CDR3 DNA: TGTGCCAGCAGCCTTGACTCTGGATACAATGAGCAGTTCTTC

clone size: -
V gene: TRBV6-5
D gene: TRBD2
CDR3 length: 15
J gene: TRBJ2-1
CDR3 protein: CASSSSGGAYNEQFF
CDR3 DNA: TGTGCCAGCAGTTCCAGTGGGGGGGCCTACAATGAGCAGTTCTTC

clone size: few
V gene: TRBV19
D gene: -
CDR3 length: 15
J gene: TRBJ1-5
CDR3 protein: CASSTNGNSNQPQHF
CDR3 DNA: TGTGCCAGTAGTACGAACGGAAATAGCAATCAGCCCCAGCATTTT

clone size: -
V gene: TRBV11-2
D gene: TRBD1
CDR3 length: 13
J gene: TRBJ1-4
CDR3 protein: CASSFGQGEKLFF
CDR3 DNA: TGTGCCAGCAGCTTTGGACAGGGGGAAAAACTGTTTTTT

clone size: -
V gene: TRBV5-6
D gene: -
CDR3 length: 13
J gene: TRBJ1-5
CDR3 protein: CASSLAQSPPQHF
CDR3 DNA: TGTGCCAGCAGCTTGGCGCAGTCTCCGCCCCAGCATTTT

clone size: -
V gene: TRBV19
D gene: -
CDR3 length: 14
J gene: TRBJ1-3
CDR3 protein: CASSMTGSGNTIYF
CDR3 DNA: TGTGCCAGTAGTATGACAGGCTCTGGAAACACCATATATTTT

clone size: -
V gene: TRBV19
D gene: -
CDR3 length: 14
J gene: TRBJ1-1
CDR3 protein: CASSIGSPVTEAFF
CDR3 DNA: TGTGCCAGTAGTATAGGGAGTCCAGTGACTGAAGCTTTCTTT

clone size: -
V gene: TRBV7-9
D gene: -
CDR3 length: 15
J gene: TRBJ2-5
CDR3 protein: CASSLDPRLQETQYF
CDR3 DNA: TGTGCCAGCAGCTTAGACCCTCGGTTGCAAGAGACCCAGTACTTC

clone size: once
V gene: TRBV5-4
D gene: TRBD2
CDR3 length: 17
J gene: TRBJ2-5
CDR3 protein: CASSRRLAGAPGGAQYF
CDR3 DNA: TGTGCCAGCAGTAGGCGGCTAGCGGGAGCCCCGGGGGGGGCCCAGTACTTC

clone size: -
V gene: TRBV2
D gene: TRBD1
CDR3 length: 15
J gene: TRBJ2-2
CDR3 protein: CASKYRGSDTGELFF
CDR3 DNA: TGTGCCAGCAAATACAGGGGGTCCGACACCGGGGAGCTGTTTTTT

clone size: -
V gene: TRBV4-1
D gene: -
CDR3 length: 14
J gene: TRBJ1-2
CDR3 protein: CASSPRDKDYGYTF
CDR3 DNA: TGCGCCAGCAGCCCCAGGGACAAGGACTATGGCTACACCTTC

clone size: -
V gene: TRBV19
D gene: TRBD1
CDR3 length: 14
J gene: TRBJ2-5
CDR3 protein: CASSGTGGIGTQYF
CDR3 DNA: TGTGCCAGTAGCGGTACAGGGGGCATTGGGACCCAGTACTTC

clone size: -
V gene: TRBV5-4
D gene: -
CDR3 length: 14
J gene: TRBJ1-1
CDR3 protein: CASSRAGFNTEAFF
CDR3 DNA: TGTGCCAGCAGTCGGGCTGGATTTAACACTGAAGCTTTCTTT

clone size: -
V gene: TRBV4-1
D gene: -
CDR3 length: 16
J gene: TRBJ2-2
CDR3 protein: CASSQDLSANTGELFF
CDR3 DNA: TGCGCCAGCAGCCAAGATCTGAGCGCCAACACCGGGGAGCTGTTTTTT

clone size: -
V gene: TRBV5-4
D gene: -
CDR3 length: 15
J gene: TRBJ1-5
CDR3 protein: CASSLGGGSSQPQHF
CDR3 DNA: TGTGCCAGCAGCTTGGGTGGGGGGAGTAGTCAGCCCCAGCATTTT

clone size: -
V gene: TRBV28
D gene: TRBD2
CDR3 length: 13
J gene: TRBJ2-7
CDR3 protein: CASRLAGVYEQYF
CDR3 DNA: TGTGCCAGCAGACTAGCGGGAGTCTACGAGCAGTACTTC

clone size: -
V gene: TRBV11-2
D gene: TRBD2
CDR3 length: 18
J gene: TRBJ2-4
CDR3 protein: CASSRRGRTSGSRLIQYF
CDR3 DNA: TGTGCCAGCAGTCGAAGGGGGAGGACTAGCGGGAGTCGGCTCATTCAGTACTTC

clone size: -
V gene: TRBV6-5
D gene: TRBD1
CDR3 length: 16
J gene: TRBJ1-6
CDR3 protein: CASSYSRTGTNSPLHF
CDR3 DNA: TGTGCCAGCAGTTACTCTAGGACAGGGACTAATTCACCCCTCCACTTT

clone size: few
V gene: TRBV29-1
D gene: -
CDR3 length: 12
J gene: TRBJ1-2
CDR3 protein: CSVDQYNYGYTF
CDR3 DNA: TGCAGCGTTGATCAGTACAACTATGGCTACACCTTC

clone size: -
V gene: TRBV5-1
D gene: -
CDR3 length: 13
J gene: TRBJ2-7
CDR3 protein: CASRGSSSYEQYF
CDR3 DNA: TGCGCCAGTCGGGGGTCGAGCTCCTACGAGCAGTACTTC

clone size: -
V gene: TRBV29-1
D gene: -
CDR3 length: 13
J gene: TRBJ1-5
CDR3 protein: CSVTERVGQPQHF
CDR3 DNA: TGCAGCGTTACGGAAAGGGTTGGGCAGCCCCAGCATTTT

clone size: -
V gene: TRBV7-2
D gene: -
CDR3 length: 11
J gene: TRBJ2-7
CDR3 protein: CASSFSQVQYF
CDR3 DNA: TGTGCCAGCAGCTTCTCCCAGGTGCAGTACTTC

clone size: -
V gene: TRBV28
D gene: TRBD1
CDR3 length: 15
J gene: TRBJ2-7
CDR3 protein: CASRPQGFRTYEQYF
CDR3 DNA: TGTGCCAGCAGGCCACAGGGGTTTAGGACCTACGAGCAGTACTTC

clone size: -
V gene: TRBV6-6
D gene: -
CDR3 length: 13
J gene: TRBJ1-6
CDR3 protein: CASSQGGNSPLHF
CDR3 DNA: TGTGCCAGCAGTCAGGGCGGTAATTCACCCCTCCACTTT

clone size: -
V gene: TRBV5-1
D gene: TRBD2
CDR3 length: 16
J gene: TRBJ2-7
CDR3 protein: CASSSGGLAGTYEQYF
CDR3 DNA: TGCGCCAGCAGCTCTGGCGGTTTAGCGGGAACCTACGAGCAGTACTTC

clone size: few
V gene: TRBV30
D gene: -
CDR3 length: 14
J gene: TRBJ2-4
CDR3 protein: CAWSVRGGVNIQYF
CDR3 DNA: TGTGCCTGGAGTGTACGGGGAGGAGTAAACATTCAGTACTTC

clone size: -
V gene: TRBV7-2
D gene: -
CDR3 length: 14
J gene: TRBJ1-4
CDR3 protein: CASSPQGANEKLFF
CDR3 DNA: TGTGCCAGCAGCCCGCAGGGAGCTAATGAAAAACTGTTTTTT

clone size: -
V gene: TRBV14
D gene: -
CDR3 length: 15
J gene: TRBJ1-2
CDR3 protein: CASSQVGAPISGYTF
CDR3 DNA: TGTGCCAGCAGCCAAGTGGGGGCGCCCATCTCTGGCTACACCTTC

clone size: -
V gene: TRBV10-1
D gene: TRBD2
CDR3 length: 16
J gene: TRBJ2-1
CDR3 protein: CASSRSSGSGYNEQFF
CDR3 DNA: TGCGCCAGCAGTAGATCTAGCGGGAGCGGTTACAATGAGCAGTTCTTC

clone size: -
V gene: TRBV4-2
D gene: -
CDR3 length: 14
J gene: TRBJ1-1
CDR3 protein: CASSRSSEGTEAFF
CDR3 DNA: TGTGCCAGCAGCCGCTCTTCAGAGGGCACTGAAGCTTTCTTT

clone size: once
V gene: TRBV6-5
D gene: -
CDR3 length: 11
J gene: TRBJ1-2
CDR3 protein: CASRSGAGYTF
CDR3 DNA: TGTGCCAGCAGAAGTGGGGCCGGCTACACCTTC

clone size: once
V gene: TRBV6-5
D gene: -
CDR3 length: 15
J gene: TRBJ2-6
CDR3 protein: CASSPRTAGANVLTF
CDR3 DNA: TGTGCCAGCAGCCCGCGGACAGCCGGGGCCAACGTCCTGACTTTC

clone size: -
V gene: TRBV7-2
D gene: TRBD1
CDR3 length: 15
J gene: TRBJ2-1
CDR3 protein: CASSGTGGTYNEQFF
CDR3 DNA: TGTGCCAGCAGCGGGACAGGGGGGACCTACAATGAGCAGTTCTTC